This T cell receptor (beta chain) was profiled in a study of blood T cell repertoires in COVID-19. Only in-frame clones appear in the TCRdb table, and some are missing; sequencing was by immunoSEQ multiplex PCR. Of 100,000 or so clones listed, roughly nine tenths were seen once; the top ten hold around 2.1%. V lost 5 bases and J lost 4; bases outside the gene matches: 5. The CDR3 is made up of 13 amino acids. CDR1 SQVTM and CDR2 ANQGSEA come from the germline V gene. In this sample, this clone turned up a few times. The chain joins TRBV29-1 to TRBJ1-5; 7 nucleotides agree with TRBD1. This sequence originates from a man aged 50 to 59 with active COVID-19. The sequenced material came from peripheral blood. This chain's CDR3 is CSVRIQGNQPQHF. The CDR3 DNA follows: TGCAGCGTTCGTATACAGGGGAATCAGCCCCAGCATTTT.